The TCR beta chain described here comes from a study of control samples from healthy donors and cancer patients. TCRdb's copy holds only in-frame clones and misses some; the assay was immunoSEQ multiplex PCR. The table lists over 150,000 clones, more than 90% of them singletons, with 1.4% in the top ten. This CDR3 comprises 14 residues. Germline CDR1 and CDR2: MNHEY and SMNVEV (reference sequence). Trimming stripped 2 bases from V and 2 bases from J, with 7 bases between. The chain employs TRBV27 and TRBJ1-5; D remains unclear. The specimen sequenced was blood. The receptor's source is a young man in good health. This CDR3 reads CASSLRAGNQPQHF. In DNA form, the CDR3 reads TGTGCCAGCAGTTTAAGGGCAGGCAATCAGCCCCAGCATTTT.